The source of this T cell receptor (beta chain) is a study of cytomegalovirus exposure and HLA in healthy donors. Vbeta (60) and Jbeta (13) primers were used in the PCR. The protocol was immunoSEQ multiplex PCR, while the TCRdb copy is restricted to in-frame clones and leaves out a portion. The top ten clones hold 1.5% of a sample with some 200,000 clones, around 79% of them seen once. The length of the CDR3 is 14 residues. V shed 4 bases and J 4 bases; nucleotides not matched to a gene: 4. Looked up from germline, CDR1 is GTSNPN and CDR2 is SVGIG (reference sequence). This clone appeared once. The chain carries TRBV30 and TRBJ2-1; 10 nucleotides line up with TRBD1. This clonotype was sampled from a girl between 10 and 17 years old in good health and CMV-seropositive. The sample comprised PBMCs. CDR3 sequence reads: CAWKRTGGYNEQFF. CDR3 coding DNA: TGTGCCTGGAAGAGGACAGGGGGATACAATGAGCAGTTCTTC. The whole variable domain, filled in from reference TRBV30 and TRBJ2-1, reads SQTIHQWPATLVQPVGSPLSLECTVEGTSNPNLYWYRQAAGRGLQLLFYSVGIGQISSEVPQNLSASRPQDRQFILSSKKLLLSDSGFYLCAWKRTGGYNEQFFGPGTRLTVL.